A selection of T cell receptor beta chains follows, all from one sample in a study of blood T cell repertoires in COVID-19. Repertoires were generated with immunoSEQ multiplex PCR, while TCRdb's copy carries only in-frame clones and drops some. The sample contains under 250,000 clones, over 75% of which appear only once. The source material was PBMCs or T cells enriched from blood (not recorded which). The source is a woman aged 50 to 60 with acute COVID-19. Each CDR3 is given with its conserved first and last residue. The D gene is left open where the match is weak. Size is stated for part of the rows, as once, few or many counts, or as a class when the clone is expanded.

V	J	D	size	CDR3	DNA
TRBV4-2	TRBJ2-5	TRBD2	once	CASSQDISGGWETQYF	TGTGCCAGCAGCCAAGATATCAGCGGGGGGTGGGAGACCCAGTACTTC
TRBV27	TRBJ2-3	TRBD2	NA	CASALAGGRVTQYF	TGTGCCAGCGCCTTAGCGGGGGGGAGGGTTACGCAGTATTTT
TRBV30	TRBJ2-7	TRBD1	NA	CAWGVGTGIGEQYF	TGTGCCTGGGGCGTAGGGACAGGGATCGGGGAGCAGTACTTC
TRBV30	TRBJ1-2	NA	NA	CAWRQGFDYGYTF	TGTGCCTGGAGGCAGGGTTTTGACTATGGCTACACCTTC
TRBV6-2/TRBV6-3	TRBJ1-2	NA	NA	CASSYQGSGYTF	TGTGCCAGCAGTTATCAGGGGTCTGGCTACACCTTC
TRBV7-2	TRBJ2-7	TRBD1	NA	CASSPWTGGHEQYF	TGTGCCAGCAGCCCATGGACAGGGGGCCACGAGCAGTACTTC
TRBV27	TRBJ1-5	NA	NA	CASRTGSQPQHF	TGTGCCAGCAGAACAGGGAGTCAGCCCCAGCATTTT
TRBV27	TRBJ2-1	TRBD2	NA	CASSLKAGGLRNEQFF	TGTGCCAGCAGTTTAAAGGCGGGGGGACTGAGAAATGAGCAGTTCTTC
TRBV3-1/TRBV3-2	TRBJ2-7	NA	NA	CASSVRDSHSYEQYF	TGTGCCAGCAGCGTTCGGGACTCCCACTCCTACGAGCAGTACTTC
TRBV6-2/TRBV6-3	TRBJ1-2	NA	NA	CASSYSTDTYYGYTF	TGTGCCAGCAGTTACTCGACGGACACTTACTATGGCTACACCTTC
TRBV19	TRBJ1-1	TRBD1	NA	CASSRNRDRIEAFF	TGTGCCAGTAGTAGGAACAGGGACAGGATTGAAGCTTTCTTT
TRBV29-1	TRBJ1-2	NA	NA	CSVMNSGGGYTF	TGCAGCGTCATGAACTCAGGAGGCGGCTACACCTTC
TRBV9	TRBJ1-1	NA	NA	CASSAHGEMNTEAFF	TGTGCCAGCAGCGCCCACGGAGAGATGAACACTGAAGCTTTCTTT
TRBV19	TRBJ1-1	TRBD1	NA	CASSGGQGWNTEAFF	TGTGCCAGTAGCGGGGGACAGGGATGGAACACTGAAGCTTTCTTT
TRBV7-2	TRBJ1-2	TRBD1	NA	CASSTGTGDYGYTF	TGTGCCAGCAGCACAGGGACAGGGGACTATGGCTACACCTTC
TRBV6-5	TRBJ2-7	TRBD1	NA	CASRTGIPYEQYF	TGTGCCAGCAGGACAGGGATCCCTTACGAGCAGTACTTC
TRBV9	TRBJ2-3	NA	NA	CASSPGVGDTQYF	TGTGCCAGCAGCCCGGGGGTGGGAGATACGCAGTATTTT
TRBV27	TRBJ1-2	NA	NA	CARSPHGGPGGYTF	TGTGCCCGCAGTCCGCACGGGGGGCCGGGGGGCTACACCTTC
TRBV5-4	TRBJ2-2	NA	NA	CASSLKGRGMVGELFF	TGTGCCAGCAGCTTGAAAGGGAGGGGGATGGTCGGGGAGCTGTTTTTT
TRBV7-8	TRBJ1-5	NA	NA	CASSFSGATFQPQHF	TGTGCCAGCAGCTTCTCAGGGGCAACTTTTCAGCCCCAGCATTTT
TRBV6-5	TRBJ1-5	TRBD1	NA	CASSLDREDNQPQHF	TGTGCCAGCAGCCTCGACAGGGAGGACAATCAGCCCCAGCATTTT
TRBV4-3	TRBJ2-3	TRBD2	NA	CASSLSGGSTDTQYF	TGCGCCAGCAGCCTGTCGGGGGGTAGCACAGATACGCAGTATTTT
TRBV29-1	TRBJ1-2	TRBD1	NA	CSPKPGQFNYGYTF	TGCAGCCCAAAGCCGGGACAGTTTAACTATGGCTACACCTTC
TRBV6-5	TRBJ1-4	NA	NA	CASSYGARGEKLFF	TGTGCCAGCAGTTATGGGGCGCGGGGTGAAAAACTGTTTTTT
TRBV2	TRBJ2-6	NA	NA	CASSEGGTGANVLTF	TGTGCCAGCAGTGAAGGAGGGACTGGGGCCAACGTCCTGACTTTC
TRBV29-1	TRBJ1-5	NA	NA	CSVAGARNQPQHF	TGCAGCGTTGCTGGGGCACGGAATCAGCCCCAGCATTTT
TRBV13	TRBJ1-1	TRBD1	NA	CASSLYKRRRGRGSNTEAFF	TGTGCCAGCAGCCTATATAAGCGACGCAGGGGGCGGGGGTCGAACACTGAAGCTTTCTTT
TRBV19	TRBJ2-1	TRBD1	NA	CASSRVRQGGEQFF	TGTGCCAGTAGTAGGGTCCGACAGGGGGGTGAGCAGTTCTTC
TRBV29-1	TRBJ1-2	NA	few	CSVEGQYYGYTF	TGCAGCGTTGAAGGACAGTACTATGGCTACACCTTC
TRBV18	TRBJ1-1	NA	NA	CASSPDSLNTEAFF	TGTGCCAGCTCACCGGACAGCTTGAACACTGAAGCTTTCTTT
TRBV9	TRBJ2-2	TRBD1	NA	CASSARQGTNTGELFF	TGTGCCAGCAGCGCCCGACAGGGGACGAACACCGGGGAGCTGTTTTTT
TRBV19	TRBJ1-5	NA	NA	CASSRQTESNQPQHF	TGTGCCAGTAGTAGACAGACAGAAAGCAATCAGCCCCAGCATTTT
TRBV5-6	TRBJ1-6	TRBD1	NA	CASSKRTGGSYNSPLHF	TGTGCCAGCAGCAAAAGGACAGGGGGCTCCTATAATTCACCCCTCCACTTT
TRBV5-6	TRBJ1-1	NA	NA	CASSIGAEAFF	TGTGCCAGCAGTATCGGGGCTGAAGCTTTCTTT
TRBV7-9	TRBJ1-2	NA	NA	CASSLDVRTEGYTF	TGTGCCAGCAGCTTAGACGTTCGGACAGAAGGCTACACCTTC
TRBV10-1	TRBJ1-5	TRBD1	NA	CASNRGHQPQHF	TGCGCCAGCAACAGGGGGCACCAGCCCCAGCATTTT
TRBV24-1	TRBJ1-1	TRBD1	NA	CATRAGGADTEAFF	TGTGCCACCAGGGCAGGGGGCGCCGACACTGAAGCTTTCTTT
TRBV19	TRBJ1-4	TRBD1	NA	CASSGTGSNEKLFF	TGTGCCAGTAGTGGGACAGGGTCGAACGAAAAACTGTTTTTT
TRBV29-1	TRBJ2-5	NA	NA	CSVLFPHQETQYF	TGCAGCGTTCTATTCCCCCACCAAGAGACCCAGTACTTC
TRBV20-1	TRBJ2-7	NA	NA	CSARGGEQYF	TGCAGTGCTAGGGGGGGCGAGCAGTACTTC
TRBV7-2	TRBJ2-4	NA	NA	CASSFDRGSNIQYF	TGTGCCAGCAGCTTCGACAGAGGTAGCAACATTCAGTACTTC
TRBV7-9	TRBJ2-7	NA	once	CASSLVLGASPYEQYF	TGTGCCAGCAGCTTAGTACTGGGGGCCTCTCCCTACGAGCAGTACTTC